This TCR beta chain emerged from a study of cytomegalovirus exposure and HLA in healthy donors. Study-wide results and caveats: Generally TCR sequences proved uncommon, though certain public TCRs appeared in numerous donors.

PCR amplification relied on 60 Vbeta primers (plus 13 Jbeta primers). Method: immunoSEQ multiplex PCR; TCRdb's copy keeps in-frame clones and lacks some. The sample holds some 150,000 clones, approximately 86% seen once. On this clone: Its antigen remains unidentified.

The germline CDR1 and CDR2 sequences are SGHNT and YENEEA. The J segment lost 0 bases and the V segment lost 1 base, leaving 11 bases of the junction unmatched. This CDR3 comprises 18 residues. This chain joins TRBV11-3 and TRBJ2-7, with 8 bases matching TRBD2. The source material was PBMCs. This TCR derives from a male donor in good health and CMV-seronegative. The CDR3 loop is CASSLAHPSGPSSYEQYF. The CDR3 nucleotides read TGTGCCAGCAGCTTAGCCCACCCTAGCGGGCCGAGCTCCTACGAGCAGTACTTC.